The entry below gives a single T cell receptor (beta chain) sequence along with its context. These data originate in a study of blood T cell repertoires in COVID-19. Looking at the study overall: The study drew acute and convalescent COVID-19 samples from the United States, Italy and Spain. PBMCs, B-cell-depleted T cells, or T cells provided the cDNA or gDNA that made up the material.

In the authors' methods: For nucleated cells, counts were estimated from reference gene primer amplification. Data came from immunoSEQ multiplex PCR; TCRdb stores just in-frame clones and leaves some out. V and J calls and clone size are as listed in that table; D and trimming were resolved from the DNA. The repertoire holds tens of thousands of clones, with roughly 88% as singletons. The sample consisted of peripheral blood. This sequence originates from a human donor in a cohort sampled during active COVID-19.

CDR3 residues: CATSRDRGAPSGANVLTF. CDR3 DNA sequence: TGTGCCACCAGCAGAGATCGGGGGGCCCCCTCTGGGGCCAACGTCCTGACTTTC. The rearrangement uses TRBV15 and TRBJ2-6; D perhaps matches TRBD2 (7 bases). With 0 bases removed from V and 0 bases from J, the gap between germline ends came to 12 bases. Germline CDR1 LNHNV, CDR2 YYDKDF (reference sequence). The CDR3 runs to 18 residues. The entire variable domain, with the rest obtained from reference TRBV15 and TRBJ2-6, is as follows: DAMVIQNPRYQVTQFGKPVTLSCSQTLNHNVMYWYQQKSSQAPKLLFHYYDKDFNNEADTPDNFQSRRPNTSFCFLDIRSPGLGDTAMYLCATSRDRGAPSGANVLTFGAGSRLTVL.